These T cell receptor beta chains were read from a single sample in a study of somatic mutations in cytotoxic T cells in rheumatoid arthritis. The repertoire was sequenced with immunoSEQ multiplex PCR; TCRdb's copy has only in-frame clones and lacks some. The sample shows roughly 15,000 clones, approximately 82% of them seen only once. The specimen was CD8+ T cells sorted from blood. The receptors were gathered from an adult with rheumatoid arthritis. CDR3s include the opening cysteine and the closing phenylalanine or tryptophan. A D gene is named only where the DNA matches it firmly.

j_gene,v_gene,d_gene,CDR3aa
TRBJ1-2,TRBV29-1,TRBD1,CSVVGTDYGYTF
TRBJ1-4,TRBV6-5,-,CASRNRQGLREKLFF
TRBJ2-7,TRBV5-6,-,CASSPGTLYEQYF
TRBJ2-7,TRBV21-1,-,CASSKGQGTTYEQYF
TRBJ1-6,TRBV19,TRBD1,CASSDRDRGLGSPLHF
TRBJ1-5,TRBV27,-,CASSSDGYQPQHF
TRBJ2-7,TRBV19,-,CASSIGHGAYEQYF
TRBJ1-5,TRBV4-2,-,CASSQNHNQPQHF
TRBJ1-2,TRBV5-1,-,CASSTPTFSGGYTF
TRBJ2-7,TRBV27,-,CASSLVGGPYEQYF
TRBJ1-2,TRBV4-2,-,CASSQGPLGGRGGYTF
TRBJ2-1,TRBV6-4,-,CASSDSGNEQFF
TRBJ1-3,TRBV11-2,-,CASSLGTSGNTIYF
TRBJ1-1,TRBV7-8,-,CASSLGGAGRTEAFF
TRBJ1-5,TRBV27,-,CASSLLGSHQPQHF
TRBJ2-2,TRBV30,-,CASDAGSSGELFF
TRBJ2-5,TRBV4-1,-,CASSQGPLQETQYF
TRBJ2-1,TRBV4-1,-,CASSPRMSSYNEQFF
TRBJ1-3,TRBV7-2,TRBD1,CASSLAPTGGFKVNSGNTIYF
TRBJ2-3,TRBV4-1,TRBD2,CASSQDRTSGSHTQYF
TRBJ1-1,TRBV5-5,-,CASSPRRGTEAFF
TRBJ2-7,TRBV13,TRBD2,CASSLRLAGPSYEQYF
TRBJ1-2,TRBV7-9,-,CASAWTANYGYTF
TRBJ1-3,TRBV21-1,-,CASSQVYRGPGNTIYF
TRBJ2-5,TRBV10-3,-,CAISESRGVQETQYF
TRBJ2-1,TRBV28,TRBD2,CASKLGTSLYNEQFF
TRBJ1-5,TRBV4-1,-,CASSQEDGVYSNQPQHF
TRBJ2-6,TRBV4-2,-,CASSQGWGPPSGANVLTF
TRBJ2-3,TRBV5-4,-,CASSLGGVGTDTQYF
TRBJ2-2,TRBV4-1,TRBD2,CASSTSGGPQGELFF
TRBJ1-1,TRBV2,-,CASRTSRGNTEAFF
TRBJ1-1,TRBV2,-,CASSVSGITEAFF
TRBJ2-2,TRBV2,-,CASSENQARNTGELFF
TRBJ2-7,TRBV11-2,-,CASSGWSGGRAYEQYF
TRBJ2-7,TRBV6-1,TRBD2,CASSEGTSGSYEQYF
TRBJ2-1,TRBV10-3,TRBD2,CAIRNLADNEQFF
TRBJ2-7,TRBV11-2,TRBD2,CASSLWGLAGGLGDNEQYF
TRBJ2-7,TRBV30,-,CAWRGFWEQYF
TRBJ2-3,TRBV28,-,CASRREAGTVEADTQYF